This TCR beta chain was sequenced during a study of OX40 agonist ivuxolimab in advanced cancers. About the study: Checkpoint inhibitors had been given previously to 35% to 50% of patients. Among those treated, three patients had partial responses, one with hepatocellular carcinoma and two with cutaneous melanoma.

V was shortened by 8 bases and J by 2 bases, with 13 bases between the two germline ends. The CDR3 runs to 15 residues. The germline V gene has CDR1 LNHNV and CDR2 YYDKDF (reference sequence). Assay used: immunoSEQ multiplex PCR; TCRdb lists only in-frame clones, some missing. The data show approximately 66,000 clones, around 85% seen once. This clone was seen once. Its specificity is unknown. Study results and caveats: On average, a greater number of expanded clones characterised CD8+ T cells relative to CD4+.

This chain connects TRBV15 to TRBJ2-6; D may be TRBD2 (5 bases). The material sequenced was CD4+ or CD8+ T cells sorted from blood, taken in a trial of the OX40 agonist ivuxolimab. The source of this sequence is an adult with an advanced solid tumor such as melanoma, head and neck, liver or kidney cancer. The CDR3 loop reads CATGRVQAGANVLTF. Written as DNA, the CDR3 is TGTGCCACCGGGCGGGTTCAGGCTGGGGCCAACGTCCTGACTTTC.